Following are 20 T cell receptor beta chains from one sample sequenced in a study of blood T cell repertoires in COVID-19. The method was immunoSEQ multiplex PCR; TCRdb's version includes in-frame clones alone and lacks a portion of them. The data show about 310,000 clones, roughly 87% seen once. The source material was PBMCs or T cells enriched from blood (not recorded which). These receptors originate from a woman aged 18-29 years who had recovered from COVID-19.

The V and J genes are TRBV6-5 and TRBJ2-4; 9 bases match TRBD2. V gave up 7 bases and J gave up 9 bases; unmatched junction bases: 7. Germline CDR1 and CDR2: MNHEY and SVGAGI. CDR3 length: 13 amino acids. The CDR3 here is CASMRAGGGIQYF. The CDR3 DNA is TGTGCCAGCATGCGAGCGGGGGGCGGCATTCAGTACTTC.

This chain links TRBV6-5 with TRBJ1-1; D gene ambiguous. With 6 bases removed from V and 3 bases from J, the gap between germline ends came to 11 bases. This CDR3 is built from 13 residues. The germline CDR1 and CDR2 sequences are MNHEY and SVGAGI. CDR3 DNA: TGTGCCAGCAGCGGGGATAGGTACACTGAAGCTTTCTTT. Protein product: CASSGDRYTEAFF.

This chain joins TRBV7-9 and TRBJ2-5, with D hard to call. Per the germline V gene, CDR1 is SEHNR and CDR2 is FQNEAQ (reference sequence). CDR3 length: 12 residues. Trimming stripped 4 bases from V and 2 bases from J, with 5 bases between. The CDR3 DNA reads as TGTGCCAGCAGCTCCCAACAAGAGACCCAGTACTTC. Translating it yields CASSSQQETQYF.

This clone came up once. The V call is TRBV7-8, the J call TRBJ2-2; 8 nucleotides match TRBD1. Trimming removed 5 bases from V and 4 bases from J; junction bases left unmatched: 9. This CDR3 contains 16 residues. Germline V gene sequence: CDR1 SGHVS, CDR2 FQNEAQ. CDR3 sequence (DNA): TGTGCCAGCAGCAACGAACCCACAGGGGGCACCGGGGAGCTGTTTTTT. It translates to CASSNEPTGGTGELFF.

The chain uses TRBV19 and TRBJ2-2; TRBD1 aligns across 8 bases. The germline V gene has CDR1 LNHDA and CDR2 SQIVND (reference sequence). The trim removed 7 bases at V and 0 bases at J, leaving 4 bases unmatched. The CDR3 runs 15 residues. The CDR3 nucleotides are TGTGCCAGTAACCCGACAGGGGCGAACACCGGGGAGCTGTTTTTT. This sequence encodes CASNPTGANTGELFF.

The CDR3 nucleotides are TGTGCCAGCAGTAAAACAAACCTCTACGAGCAGTACTTC. It specifies CASSKTNLYEQYF. This sequence joins TRBV28 and TRBJ2-7; the D is unclear. Germline CDR1 MDHEN, CDR2 SYDVKM. V lost 5 bases, J lost 3 bases, and 11 bases lay in between. The length of the CDR3 is 13 residues.

This CDR3 is CASSRDGGKAFF. In DNA, the CDR3 is TGTGCCAGCAGCCGAGACGGGGGTAAGGCTTTCTTT. The chain links TRBV11-3 to TRBJ1-1, with a tentative D call TRBD1 (5 bases). V lost 5 bases and J lost 11, with 15 bases in between. Germline V lookup: CDR1 SGHNT, CDR2 YENEEA. This CDR3 contains 12 residues.

This clone has just one count. V and J are TRBV3-1 (or the pseudogene TRBV3-2) and TRBJ1-5; tentatively, D is TRBD1 (6 bases). There are 15 residues in the CDR3. Germline-derived CDR1 and CDR2 are LGHDT and YNNKEL (reference sequence). V was cut by 2 bases and J by 7 bases, with 15 bases left in between. The CDR3 nucleotides read TGTGCCAGCAGCCAAAGACTAGGGGGGGGACAGCCCCAGCATTTT. It specifies CASSQRLGGGQPQHF.

The rearrangement joins TRBV4-1 to TRBJ2-2, with D possibly matching TRBD2 (5 bases). The CDR3 extends over 15 amino acids. Trimming left V 4 bases short and J 5 bases short, with 14 bases between. Germline values: CDR1 MGHRA, CDR2 YSYEKL. DNA of the CDR3: TGCGCCAGCAGCCTAAGCCCTCCGGGGACCGGGGAGCTGTTTTTT. Translation: CASSLSPPGTGELFF.

J is TRBJ2-2 and V is TRBV27, with D maybe TRBD2 (6 bases). V was pared by 6 bases and J by 9 bases, with 23 bases between. The V gene's germline CDR1 is MNHEY and CDR2 SMNVEV (reference sequence). CDR3 length equals 16 residues. The CDR3 here is CASSTAGTLKAWELFF. Written as DNA, the CDR3 is TGTGCCAGCAGCACAGCCGGGACTTTGAAGGCTTGGGAGCTGTTTTTT.

The V gene is TRBV19, the J gene TRBJ2-1; 8 bases are a match to TRBD1. In germline, CDR1 is LNHDA, CDR2 SQIVND (reference sequence). This CDR3 contains 16 residues. V was pared by 4 bases and J by 3 bases, with 8 bases of the junction left unmatched. This chain's CDR3 is CASSTSWTGIYNEQFF. For the CDR3, the DNA is TGTGCCAGTAGTACCTCTTGGACAGGGATCTACAATGAGCAGTTCTTC.

The chain employs TRBV29-1 and TRBJ1-1; 8 nucleotides align to TRBD1. J lost 0 bases, V lost 4 bases, and 7 bases had no gene match. The germline V gene encodes CDR1 SQVTM and CDR2 ANQGSEA. This CDR3 has 15 residues. CDR3 protein: CSVGEGTGMNTEAFF. The CDR3 DNA follows: TGCAGCGTTGGGGAAGGGACAGGCATGAACACTGAAGCTTTCTTT.

The CDR3 sequence: CASRGGDFNTEAFF. The DNA for the CDR3 is TGTGCCAGCAGGGGAGGGGATTTTAACACTGAAGCTTTCTTT. The chain is built from TRBV28 and TRBJ1-1; D is possibly TRBD1 (5 bases). Trimming stripped 6 bases from V and 2 bases from J, with 13 bases between. CDR1 is MDHEN, CDR2 SYDVKM, per germline. The CDR3 extends over 14 amino acids.

The chain combines TRBV15 with TRBJ1-1; D not certain. This CDR3 is built from 13 residues. Deletions cut 0 bases from V and 3 bases from J, with 5 bases between. Germline CDR1 reads LNHNV; CDR2 reads YYDKDF (reference sequence). CDR3 loop: CATSRDSHTEAFF. In DNA, the CDR3 is TGTGCCACCAGCAGAGATAGCCACACTGAAGCTTTCTTT.

The chain joins TRBV2 to TRBJ1-4, with 8 positions matching TRBD1. V dropped 4 bases and J dropped 5; count of bases not matched to a gene: 3. Per the germline V gene, CDR1 is SNHLY and CDR2 is FYNNEI. The CDR3 has 14 residues. The CDR3 region has the DNA TGTGCCAGCAGTGGGGCAGGGGGCAATGAAAAACTGTTTTTT. Its translation: CASSGAGGNEKLFF.

The chain recombines TRBV19 with TRBJ1-1; D remains ambiguous. This CDR3 has 13 residues. From germline, CDR1 is LNHDA and CDR2 SQIVND (reference sequence). Trimming shortened V by 4 bases and J by 3 bases, and 9 bases separated the two germline ends. DNA of the CDR3: TGTGCCAGTAGTACTGCAGTTGACACTGAAGCTTTCTTT. This sequence encodes CASSTAVDTEAFF. Full variable domain (outside the CDR3, taken from reference TRBV19 and TRBJ1-1): DGGITQSPKYLFRKEGQNVTLSCEQNLNHDAMYWYRQDPGQGLRLIYYSQIVNDFQKGDIAEGYSVSREKKESFPLTVTSAQKNPTAFYLCASSTAVDTEAFFGQGTRLTVV.

The chain uses TRBV5-6 and TRBJ1-3; 7 bases are shared with TRBD1. This CDR3 comprises 14 residues. With 3 bases clipped from V and 0 bases from J, the junction kept 0 bases outside the gene matches. Germline CDR1 reads SGHDT; CDR2 reads YYEEEE. CDR3 region: CASSWDSSGNTIYF. CDR3 in DNA: TGTGCCAGCAGCTGGGACAGCTCTGGAAACACCATATATTTT.

The chain uses TRBV24-1 and TRBJ1-1; D might be TRBD1 (6 bases). The germline CDR1 and CDR2 sequences are KGHDR and SFDVKD. CDR3 length: 17 residues. The V end was cut by 4 bases, the J end by 4 bases, with 21 bases between. The CDR3, as DNA: TGTGCCACCAGTGACCTTGCCCGAAGGGGACATCCCACTGAAGCTTTCTTT. Amino acids: CATSDLARRGHPTEAFF.

The J gene is TRBJ1-1, the V gene TRBV2; a possible D gene is TRBD1 (6 bases). The germline V and J ends were trimmed by 5 bases and 11 bases, with 12 bases remaining between them. CDR1 SNHLY and CDR2 FYNNEI come from the germline V gene. The CDR3 covers 11 residues. The CDR3 nucleotides are TGTGCCAGCAGTTACACAGGGTCGGCTTTCTTT. Translation: CASSYTGSAFF. The whole variable domain, remainder taken from reference TRBV2 and TRBJ1-1, is EPEVTQTPSHQVTQMGQEVILRCVPISNHLYFYWYRQILGQKVEFLVSFYNNEISEKSEIFDDQFSVERPDGSNFTLKIRSTKLEDSAMYFCASSYTGSAFFGQGTRLTVV.

This chain uses TRBV5-1 with TRBJ2-1; 9 bases are shared with TRBD2. The CDR3 consists of 15 residues. CDR1 and CDR2 (germline): SGHRS, YFSETQ. Trimming removed 7 bases from V and 0 bases from J; junction bases left unmatched: 5. CDR3 region: CASRTGLASYNEQFF. CDR3 nucleotides: TGCGCCAGCCGCACGGGACTAGCCTCCTACAATGAGCAGTTCTTC. Based on the CDR3 plus reference TRBV5-1 and TRBJ2-1, the full variable domain is KAGVTQTPRYLIKTRGQQVTLSCSPISGHRSVSWYQQTPGQGLQFLFEYFSETQRNKGNFPGRFSGRQFSNSRSEMNVSTLELGDSALYLCASRTGLASYNEQFFGPGTRLTVL.